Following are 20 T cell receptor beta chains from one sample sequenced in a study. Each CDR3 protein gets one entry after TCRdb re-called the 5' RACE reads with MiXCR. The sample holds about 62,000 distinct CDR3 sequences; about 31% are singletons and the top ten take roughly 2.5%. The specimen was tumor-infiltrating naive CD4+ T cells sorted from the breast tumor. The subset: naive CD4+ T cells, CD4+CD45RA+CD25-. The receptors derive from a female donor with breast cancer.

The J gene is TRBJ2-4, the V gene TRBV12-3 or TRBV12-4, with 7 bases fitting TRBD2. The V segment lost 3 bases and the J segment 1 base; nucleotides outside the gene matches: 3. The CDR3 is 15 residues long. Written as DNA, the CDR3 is TGTGCCAGCAGTTTCAGCGGGACGGCCAAAAACATTCAGTACTTC. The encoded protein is CASSFSGTAKNIQYF.

CDR3 loop: CASSARDNTYNEQFF. CDR3 nucleotides: TGTGCCAGCAGCGCCCGGGACAACACCTACAATGAGCAGTTCTTC. This chain links TRBV9 with TRBJ2-1, with D possibly matching TRBD1 (6 bases). Germline CDR1 reads SGDLS; CDR2 reads YYNGEE. This CDR3 is built from 15 residues. V lost 3 bases to trimming and J lost 2 bases, with 12 bases between them. Looking up the rest from reference TRBV9 and TRBJ2-1 gives the full variable domain: DSGVTQTPKHLITATGQRVTLRCSPRSGDLSVYWYQQSLDQGLQFLIQYYNGEERAKGNILERFSAQQFPDLHSELNLSSLELGDSALYFCASSARDNTYNEQFFGPGTRLTVL.

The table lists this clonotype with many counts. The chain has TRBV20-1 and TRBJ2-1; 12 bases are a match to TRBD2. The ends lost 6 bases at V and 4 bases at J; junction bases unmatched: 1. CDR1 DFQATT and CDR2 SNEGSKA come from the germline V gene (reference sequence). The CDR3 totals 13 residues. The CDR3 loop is CSAGLAGYNEQFF. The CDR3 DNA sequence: TGCAGTGCAGGACTAGCGGGGTACAATGAGCAGTTCTTC.

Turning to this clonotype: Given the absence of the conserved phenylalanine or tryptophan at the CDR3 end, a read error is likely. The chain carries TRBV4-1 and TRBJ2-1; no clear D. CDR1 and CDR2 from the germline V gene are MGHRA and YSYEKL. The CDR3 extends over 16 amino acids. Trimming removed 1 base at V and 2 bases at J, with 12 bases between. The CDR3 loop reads CASSQGRPLTYNEQFS. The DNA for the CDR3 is TGCGCCAGCAGCCAAGGACGCCCCCTGACCTACAATGAGCAGTTCTCC.

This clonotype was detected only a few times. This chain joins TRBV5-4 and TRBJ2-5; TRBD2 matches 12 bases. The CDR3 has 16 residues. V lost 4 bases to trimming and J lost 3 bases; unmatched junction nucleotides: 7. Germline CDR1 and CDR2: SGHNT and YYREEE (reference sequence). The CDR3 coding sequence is TGTGCCAGCAGCGCCAGTGGACTAGCGGGGAAAGAGACCCAGTACTTC. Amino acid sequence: CASSASGLAGKETQYF. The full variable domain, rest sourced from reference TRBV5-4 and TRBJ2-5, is ETGVTQSPTHLIKTRGQQVTLRCSSQSGHNTVSWYQQALGQGPQFIFQYYREEENGRGNFPPRFSGLQFPNYSSELNVNALELDDSALYLCASSASGLAGKETQYFGPGTRLLVL.

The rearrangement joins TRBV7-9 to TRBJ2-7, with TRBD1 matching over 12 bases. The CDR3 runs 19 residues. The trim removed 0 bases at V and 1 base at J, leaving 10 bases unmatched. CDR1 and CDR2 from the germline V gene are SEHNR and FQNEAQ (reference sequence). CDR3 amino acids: CASSLAPGTGGHRSYEQYF. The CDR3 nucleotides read TGTGCCAGCAGCTTAGCCCCCGGGACAGGGGGCCATCGATCCTACGAGCAGTACTTC.

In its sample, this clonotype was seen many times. CDR3 residues: CASSWANEQYF. Written as DNA, the CDR3 is TGTGCCAGCAGCTGGGCCAACGAGCAGTACTTC. This chain links TRBV7-2 with TRBJ2-7; D ambiguous. Deletions cut 4 bases from V and 5 bases from J, with 6 bases between. CDR1 is SGHTA, CDR2 FQGNSA, per germline. CDR3 length equals 11 residues.

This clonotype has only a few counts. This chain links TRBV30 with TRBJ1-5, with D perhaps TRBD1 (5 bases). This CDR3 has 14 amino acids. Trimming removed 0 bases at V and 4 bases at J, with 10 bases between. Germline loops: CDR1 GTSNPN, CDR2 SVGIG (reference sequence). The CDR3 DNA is TGTGCCTGGAGTGTAGGGGCACCTAATCAGCCCCAGCATTTT. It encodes CAWSVGAPNQPQHF.

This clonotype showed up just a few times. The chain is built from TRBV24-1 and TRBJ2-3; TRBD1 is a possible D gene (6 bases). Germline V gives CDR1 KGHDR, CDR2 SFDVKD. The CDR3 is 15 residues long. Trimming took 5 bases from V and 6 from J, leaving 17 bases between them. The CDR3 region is CATSGPTGEGDTQYF. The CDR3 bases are TGTGCCACCAGTGGCCCGACAGGAGAAGGCGATACGCAGTATTTT.

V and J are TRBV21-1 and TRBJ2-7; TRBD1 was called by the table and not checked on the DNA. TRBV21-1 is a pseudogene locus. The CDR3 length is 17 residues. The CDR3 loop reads CASSSSSDSYAPYEQYF. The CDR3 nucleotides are TGTGCCAGCAGCTCCTCGTCAGACAGCTATGCCCCCTACGAGCAGTACTTC.

Written as DNA, the CDR3 is TGCAGTGCTAGAGTACCGGGACTTGGCGAGCAGTACTTC. This encodes CSARVPGLGEQYF. The chain recombines TRBV20-1 with TRBJ2-7; D is possibly TRBD2 (6 bases). The ends were cut back, 1 base at V and 6 bases at J, with 13 bases in the middle. The CDR3 sequence is 13 residues long. Germline-derived CDR1 and CDR2 are DFQATT and SNEGSKA (reference sequence).

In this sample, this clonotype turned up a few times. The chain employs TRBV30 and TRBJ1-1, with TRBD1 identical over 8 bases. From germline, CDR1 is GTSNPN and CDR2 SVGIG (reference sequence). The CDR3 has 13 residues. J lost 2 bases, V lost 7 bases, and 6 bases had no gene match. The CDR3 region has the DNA TGTGCCTATCACAGGGGGGTAAACACTGAAGCTTTCTTT. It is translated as CAYHRGVNTEAFF.

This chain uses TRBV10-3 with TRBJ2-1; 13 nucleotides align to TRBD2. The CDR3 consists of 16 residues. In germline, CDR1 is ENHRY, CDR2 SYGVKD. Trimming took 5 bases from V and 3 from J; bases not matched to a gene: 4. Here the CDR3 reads CAISPGTSGVYNEQFF. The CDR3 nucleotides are TGTGCCATCAGTCCCGGGACTAGCGGGGTCTACAATGAGCAGTTCTTC.

CDR3 region: CSAVPGLAGYSSYEQYF. The CDR3 DNA is TGCAGTGCCGTCCCGGGACTAGCGGGGTACTCTTCCTACGAGCAGTACTTC. V is TRBV20-1 and J is TRBJ2-7; TRBD2 agrees at 13 bases. The CDR3 sequence is 17 residues long. V trimming: 6 bases; J trimming: 1 base; junction bases outside the gene matches: 12. The V gene's germline CDR1 is DFQATT and CDR2 SNEGSKA (reference sequence).

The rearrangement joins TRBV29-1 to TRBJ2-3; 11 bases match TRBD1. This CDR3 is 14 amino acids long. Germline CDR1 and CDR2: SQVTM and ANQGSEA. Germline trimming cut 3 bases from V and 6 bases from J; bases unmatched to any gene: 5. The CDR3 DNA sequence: TGCAGCGTTGAGGGGACAGGGGGAGCGGATACGCAGTATTTT. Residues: CSVEGTGGADTQYF.

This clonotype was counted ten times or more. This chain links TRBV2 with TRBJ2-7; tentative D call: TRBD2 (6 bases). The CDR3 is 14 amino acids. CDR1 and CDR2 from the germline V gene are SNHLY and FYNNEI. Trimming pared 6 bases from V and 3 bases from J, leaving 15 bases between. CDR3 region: CASRMDYRDYEQYF. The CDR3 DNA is TGTGCCAGCAGAATGGACTATAGGGACTACGAGCAGTACTTC.

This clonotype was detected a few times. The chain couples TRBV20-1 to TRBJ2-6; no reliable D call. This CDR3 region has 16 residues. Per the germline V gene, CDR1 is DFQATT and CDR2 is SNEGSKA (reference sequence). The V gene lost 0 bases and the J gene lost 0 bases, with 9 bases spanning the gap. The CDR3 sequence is CSARDLVSSGANVLTF. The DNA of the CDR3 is TGCAGTGCTAGAGACTTAGTCAGCTCTGGGGCCAACGTCCTGACTTTC.

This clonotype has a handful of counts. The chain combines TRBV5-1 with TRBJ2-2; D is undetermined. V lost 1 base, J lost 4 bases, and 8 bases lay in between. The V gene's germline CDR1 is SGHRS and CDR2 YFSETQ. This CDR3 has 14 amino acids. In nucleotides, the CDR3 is TGCGCCAGCAGCTTGAGGGTCGGCACCGGGGAGCTGTTTTTT. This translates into CASSLRVGTGELFF.

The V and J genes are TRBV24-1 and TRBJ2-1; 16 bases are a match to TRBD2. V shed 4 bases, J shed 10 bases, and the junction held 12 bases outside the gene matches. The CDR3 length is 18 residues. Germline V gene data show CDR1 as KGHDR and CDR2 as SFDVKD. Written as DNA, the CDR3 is TGTGCCACCAGTGACTCCACCCCGGGACTAGCGGGAGGGCGAGAGCAGTTCTTC. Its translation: CATSDSTPGLAGGREQFF.

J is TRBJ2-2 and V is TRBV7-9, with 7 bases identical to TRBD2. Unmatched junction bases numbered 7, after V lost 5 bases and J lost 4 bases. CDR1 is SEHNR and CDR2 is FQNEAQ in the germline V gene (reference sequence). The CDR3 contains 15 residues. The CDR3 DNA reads TGTGCCAGCAGCATCCCGGGGGGTATCACCGGGGAGCTGTTTTTT. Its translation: CASSIPGGITGELFF.